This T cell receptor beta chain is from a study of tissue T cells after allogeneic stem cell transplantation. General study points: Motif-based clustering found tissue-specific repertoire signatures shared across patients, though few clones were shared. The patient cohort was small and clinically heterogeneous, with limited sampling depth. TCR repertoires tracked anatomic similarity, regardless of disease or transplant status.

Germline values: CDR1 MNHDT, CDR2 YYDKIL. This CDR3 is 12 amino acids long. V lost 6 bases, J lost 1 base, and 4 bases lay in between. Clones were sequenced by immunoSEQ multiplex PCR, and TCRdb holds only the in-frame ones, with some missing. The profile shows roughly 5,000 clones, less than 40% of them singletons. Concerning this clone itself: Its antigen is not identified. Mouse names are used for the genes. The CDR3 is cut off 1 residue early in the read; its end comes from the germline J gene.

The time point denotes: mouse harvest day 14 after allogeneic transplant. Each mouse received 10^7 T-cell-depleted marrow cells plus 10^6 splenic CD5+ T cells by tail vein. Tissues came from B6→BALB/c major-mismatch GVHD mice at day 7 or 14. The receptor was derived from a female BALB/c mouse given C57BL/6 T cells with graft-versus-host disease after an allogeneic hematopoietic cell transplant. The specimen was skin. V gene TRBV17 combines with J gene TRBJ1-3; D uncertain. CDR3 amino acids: CASRGSGNTLYF. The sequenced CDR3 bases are TGTGCTAGCAGAGGGTCTGGAAATACGCTCTAT.